This T cell receptor beta chain was sequenced for a study of blood T cell repertoires in COVID-19. This clone occurred once. The data were produced by immunoSEQ multiplex PCR, yet TCRdb's version contains in-frame clones alone and is incomplete. Altogether roughly 52,000 clones are present, roughly 89% being singletons, with the ten largest covering roughly 3.6%. Germline V gives CDR1 SGHVS, CDR2 FQNEAQ. With 4 bases removed from V and 0 bases from J, the gap between germline ends came to 18 bases. The CDR3 extends over 17 amino acids. The TCR originated in a man in his forties with COVID-19, enrolled during active disease. Specimen: peripheral blood. The V call is TRBV7-8, the J call TRBJ1-1; a possible D gene is TRBD1 (6 bases). The CDR3 DNA is TGTGCCAGCAGCTACGGGGGGGCTGGCGGGTTGAACACTGAAGCTTTCTTT. It yields the protein CASSYGGAGGLNTEAFF.